The subject of this entry is one T cell receptor (beta chain). Its specificity is not known. PCR involved 60 Vbeta and 13 Jbeta primers. Sequencing was performed with immunoSEQ multiplex PCR; in TCRdb, only in-frame clones are kept and a portion is missing. The table has around 150,000 clones, over 75% seen once; the top ten hold over 1.5%. These data come from a study of cytomegalovirus exposure and HLA in healthy donors. Whole-study context: Researchers previously reported finding more than 100 million unique TCR beta sequences from approximately 190 million T cells.

Germline CDR1 MDHEN, CDR2 SYDVKM. The CDR3 has 15 residues. V shed 10 bases and J 1 base; nucleotides not matched to a gene: 8. Healthy bone marrow donors formed the donor group. Findings of the study overall: Reported performance of the classifier showed diagnosis of cytomegalovirus status with high specificity and sensitivity.

The gene calls are TRBV28 and TRBJ2-1; 9 bases map to TRBD1. This clonotype was sampled from a man aged 40-50 years in good health and CMV-seronegative. Specimen: PBMCs. The chain's CDR3 is CATRKQGASYNEQFF. CDR3 DNA: TGTGCCACCAGGAAACAGGGGGCATCCTACAATGAGCAGTTCTTC.